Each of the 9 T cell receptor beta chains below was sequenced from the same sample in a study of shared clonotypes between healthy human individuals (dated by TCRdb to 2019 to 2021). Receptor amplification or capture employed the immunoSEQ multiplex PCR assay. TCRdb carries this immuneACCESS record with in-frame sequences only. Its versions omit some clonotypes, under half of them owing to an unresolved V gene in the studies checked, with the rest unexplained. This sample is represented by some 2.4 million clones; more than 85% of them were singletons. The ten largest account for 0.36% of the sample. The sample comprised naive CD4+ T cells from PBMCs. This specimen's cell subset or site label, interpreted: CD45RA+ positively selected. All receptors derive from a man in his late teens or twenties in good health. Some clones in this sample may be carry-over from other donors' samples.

The CDR3 is CASSSRLAVYNEQFF. CDR3 nucleotide sequence: TGTGCCAGCAGTTCCAGACTAGCGGTATACAATGAGCAGTTCTTC. The chain joins TRBV27 to TRBJ2-1; 9 nucleotides agree with TRBD2. Trimming cost V 4 bases and J 4 bases; bases outside gene matches: 5. The CDR3 is made up of 15 amino acids. Germline loops: CDR1 MNHEY, CDR2 SMNVEV (reference sequence).

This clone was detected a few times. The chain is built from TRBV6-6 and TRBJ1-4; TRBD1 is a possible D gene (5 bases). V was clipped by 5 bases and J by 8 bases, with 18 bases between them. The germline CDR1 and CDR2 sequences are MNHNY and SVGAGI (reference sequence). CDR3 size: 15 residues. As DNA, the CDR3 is TGTGCCAGCAGTAGCAGGGATGGAGGAGGAGAAAAACTGTTTTTT. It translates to CASSSRDGGGEKLFF.

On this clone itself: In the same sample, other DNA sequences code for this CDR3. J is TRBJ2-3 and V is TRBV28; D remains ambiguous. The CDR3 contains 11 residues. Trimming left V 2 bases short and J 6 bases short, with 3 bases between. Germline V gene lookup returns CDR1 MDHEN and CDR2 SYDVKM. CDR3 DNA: TGTGCCAGCAGTTTAGTGGATACGCAGTATTTT. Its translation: CASSLVDTQYF.

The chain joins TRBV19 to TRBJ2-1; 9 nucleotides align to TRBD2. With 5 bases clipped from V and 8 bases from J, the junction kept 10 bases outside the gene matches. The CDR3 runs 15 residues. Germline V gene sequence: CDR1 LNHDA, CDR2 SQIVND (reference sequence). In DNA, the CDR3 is TGTGCCAGTAGTCCCCTGCGGGAGGGCCTCGATGAGCAGTTCTTC. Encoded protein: CASSPLREGLDEQFF.

The CDR3: CASSIRGVQAYEQYF. DNA for the CDR3: TGTGCCAGTAGTATCCGAGGGGTCCAAGCCTACGAGCAGTACTTC. The chain employs TRBV19 and TRBJ2-7; D could derive from TRBD1 or TRBD2 (5 bases each). This CDR3 is built from 15 residues. Germline CDR1 is LNHDA and CDR2 is SQIVND (reference sequence). V shed 3 bases and J shed 2 bases, with 14 bases lying between them. Full variable domain (rest looked up from reference TRBV19 and TRBJ2-7): DGGITQSPKYLFRKEGQNVTLSCEQNLNHDAMYWYRQDPGQGLRLIYYSQIVNDFQKGDIAEGYSVSREKKESFPLTVTSAQKNPTAFYLCASSIRGVQAYEQYFGPGTRLTVT.

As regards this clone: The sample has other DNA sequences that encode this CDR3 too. CDR3 region: CASSIIYNEQFF. CDR3 nucleotides: TGTGCCAGCAGTATCATCTACAATGAGCAGTTCTTC. The V call is TRBV28, the J call TRBJ2-1; D is ambiguous. Trimming stripped 5 bases from V and 3 bases from J, with 5 bases between. Germline assignment: CDR1 MDHEN and CDR2 SYDVKM. There are 12 residues in the CDR3.

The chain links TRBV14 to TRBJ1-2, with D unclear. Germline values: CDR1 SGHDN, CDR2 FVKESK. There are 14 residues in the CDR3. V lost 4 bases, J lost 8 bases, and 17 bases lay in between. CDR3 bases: TGTGCCAGCAGCCCATCTTATGGACGAAGGGGCTACACCTTC. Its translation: CASSPSYGRRGYTF.

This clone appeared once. The CDR3 protein is CASSLGRGSDTQYF. Written as DNA, the CDR3 is TGTGCCAGCAGCCTGGGGCGGGGATCAGATACGCAGTATTTT. V usage is TRBV5-6 and J usage is TRBJ2-3; tentatively, D is TRBD2 (6 bases). The V gene's germline CDR1 is SGHDT and CDR2 YYEEEE. This CDR3 comprises 14 residues. Trimming cost V 4 bases and J 4 bases, with 13 bases left between them.

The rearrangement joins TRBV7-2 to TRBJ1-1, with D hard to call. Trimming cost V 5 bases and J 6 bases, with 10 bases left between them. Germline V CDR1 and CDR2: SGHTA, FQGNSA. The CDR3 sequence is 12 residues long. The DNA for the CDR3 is TGTGCCAGCAGCCCTATAACCCCTGAAGCTTTCTTT. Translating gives CASSPITPEAFF.